The 23 T cell receptor beta chains reported below all come from one sample, sequenced in a study of cytomegalovirus exposure and HLA in healthy donors. Vbeta (60) and Jbeta (13) primers were used in the PCR. Method: immunoSEQ multiplex PCR; TCRdb's copy keeps in-frame clones and lacks some. In the table there are 170,000 or so clones, 70% to 90% of which are singletons. Sequenced input: PBMCs. The receptors shown here come from a woman between 18 and 29 years old in good health and CMV-seronegative.

The rearrangement joins TRBV11-1 to TRBJ2-7, with 9 nucleotides matching TRBD1. Germline V gene sequence: CDR1 SGHAT, CDR2 FQDESV (reference sequence). There are 15 residues in the CDR3. V lost 1 base, J lost 3 bases, and 4 bases stayed unmatched. This chain's CDR3 is CASSLGDRAFYEQYF. The CDR3 nucleotides are TGTGCCAGCAGCTTAGGGGACAGGGCGTTCTACGAGCAGTACTTC.

This chain connects TRBV6-1 to TRBJ2-2; 8 bases fit TRBD1. CDR1 and CDR2 (germline): MNHNS, SASEGT. There are 15 residues in the CDR3. The V gene end was trimmed by 6 bases and the J gene end by 5 bases; junction bases not matched to a gene: 8. The DNA of the CDR3 is TGTGCCAGCAGGCTGGACAGGGTTGAGACCGGGGAGCTGTTTTTT. Protein product: CASRLDRVETGELFF.

The gene calls are TRBV4-1 and TRBJ2-1; 7 bases line up with TRBD1. CDR3 length equals 21 residues. V gave up 2 bases and J gave up 9 bases; unmatched junction bases: 28. Per the germline V gene, CDR1 is MGHRA and CDR2 is YSYEKL. Here the CDR3 reads CASSQTGAGRPPRGTESEQFF. As DNA, the CDR3 is TGCGCCAGCAGCCAAACAGGGGCTGGTCGTCCCCCAAGAGGCACAGAGAGTGAGCAGTTCTTC.

The chain combines TRBV19 with TRBJ1-5, with D possibly TRBD1 on 6 matching bases. V was pared by 6 bases and J by 5 bases, with 14 bases between. Germline loops: CDR1 LNHDA, CDR2 SQIVND (reference sequence). The CDR3 is 14 residues long. For the CDR3, the DNA is TGTGCCAGTAGGCGACAGGCCTACCATCAGCCCCAGCATTTT. Translated: CASRRQAYHQPQHF.

The rearrangement joins TRBV5-3 to TRBJ2-3; TRBD2 matches at 15 bases. TRBV5-3 belongs to the ORF category, with a function that is uncertain. V shed 3 bases and J 2 bases; nucleotides not matched to a gene: 4. The CDR3 is 17 amino acids. The CDR3 nucleotides are TGTGCCAGAAGCTGGGGACTAGCGGGGGGAGACACAGATACGCAGTATTTT. Amino acids: CARSWGLAGGDTDTQYF.

The V call is TRBV30, the J call TRBJ1-1, with D maybe TRBD1 (6 bases). V gave up 0 bases and J gave up 5 bases, with 16 bases separating them. Germline CDR1 reads GTSNPN; CDR2 reads SVGIG (reference sequence). The CDR3 covers 15 residues. The CDR3 nucleotides read TGTGCCTGGAGTGTATCGAGGTCAGGGGATACTGAAGCTTTCTTT. Translating gives CAWSVSRSGDTEAFF.

CDR3: CASSHRVVLSYEQYF. The CDR3 nucleotides read TGTGCCAGCAGCCATCGGGTCGTGCTCTCCTACGAGCAGTACTTC. This chain connects TRBV5-6 to TRBJ2-7, with D hard to call. This CDR3 spans 15 amino acids. Germline CDR1 and CDR2: SGHDT and YYEEEE. V was trimmed by 4 bases and J by 0 bases, leaving 14 bases between them.

This clone was detected only once. The chain couples TRBV27 to TRBJ1-5; TRBD1 might be the D (5 bases). Germline loops: CDR1 MNHEY, CDR2 SMNVEV (reference sequence). Trimming pared 2 bases from V and 6 bases from J, leaving 14 bases between. The CDR3 totals 15 residues. Written as DNA, the CDR3 is TGTGCCAGCAGTTTAATAGGGCGGGGGACTCAGCCCCAGCATTTT. The encoded protein is CASSLIGRGTQPQHF.

V and J are TRBV5-1 and TRBJ1-2, with 9 bases aligning to TRBD1. The CDR3 totals 17 residues. J was trimmed by 0 bases and V by 2 bases; bases with no gene match: 8. Germline assignment: CDR1 SGHRS and CDR2 YFSETQ. The CDR3 loop is CASSFITGTGSNYGYTF. The CDR3 nucleotides are TGCGCCAGCAGCTTCATCACTGGGACAGGGTCTAACTATGGCTACACCTTC.

This clone occurred once. The rearrangement uses TRBV19 and TRBJ2-2; 11 positions agree with TRBD2. CDR3 size: 16 residues. Trimming at V came to 7 bases and at J to 6 bases, leaving 10 bases not matched to a gene. Germline values: CDR1 LNHDA, CDR2 SQIVND (reference sequence). CDR3 coding DNA: TGTGCCAGTATCGGGATAGCGGGGGGGCCCGCCGGGGAGCTGTTTTTT. Translating gives CASIGIAGGPAGELFF.

V usage is TRBV7-9 and J usage is TRBJ2-4; D not resolved. The CDR3 extends over 16 amino acids. The germline gives CDR1 SEHNR, CDR2 FQNEAQ (reference sequence). Trimming removed 5 bases at V and 4 bases at J, with 18 bases between. CDR3 nucleotide sequence: TGTGCCAGCAGCCCCCAGAGCACATCGACAAAAAACATTCAGTACTTC. As protein: CASSPQSTSTKNIQYF. The variable domain in full, with the rest retrieved from reference TRBV7-9 and TRBJ2-4, is DTGVSQNPRHKITKRGQNVTFRCDPISEHNRLYWYRQTLGQGPEFLTYFQNEAQLEKSRLLSDRFSAERPKGSFSTLEIQRTEQGDSAMYLCASSPQSTSTKNIQYFGAGTRLSVL.

The chain employs TRBV4-1 and TRBJ1-1; no clear D. V was clipped by 0 bases and J by 3 bases, with 23 bases between them. The CDR3 runs to 19 residues. In germline, CDR1 is MGHRA, CDR2 YSYEKL. The CDR3 DNA sequence: TGCGCCAGCAGCCAAGATATTGCAAGTGGCGCGGGGTTGGACACTGAAGCTTTCTTT. Its translation: CASSQDIASGAGLDTEAFF.

The chain recombines TRBV6-1 with TRBJ2-5; 9 positions match TRBD1. V gave up 4 bases and J gave up 6 bases; unmatched junction bases: 3. CDR1 is MNHNS, CDR2 SASEGT, per germline. The CDR3 runs to 13 residues. CDR3 bases: TGTGCCAGCAGTGCGGACAGGGGACAGACCCAGTACTTC. It translates to CASSADRGQTQYF.

The J gene is TRBJ2-7, the V gene TRBV27; TRBD1 matches at 10 bases. The CDR3 runs to 14 residues. From germline, CDR1 is MNHEY and CDR2 SMNVEV (reference sequence). J lost 6 bases, V lost 6 bases, and 8 bases had no gene match. CDR3 coding DNA: TGTGCCAGCAGCCTTAGGGACAGGGGAACCGAGCAGTACTTC. This sequence encodes CASSLRDRGTEQYF.

V usage is TRBV6-1 and J usage is TRBJ2-7, with 7 bases that match TRBD1. Losses at the gene ends were 6 bases for V and 3 bases for J; bases not matched to a gene: 5. Germline V gives CDR1 MNHNS, CDR2 SASEGT. This CDR3 is 13 amino acids long. The CDR3 DNA reads as TGTGCCAGCAGAGGGGACAGAGGCTACGAGCAGTACTTC. Amino acid sequence: CASRGDRGYEQYF.

This chain connects TRBV5-1 to TRBJ1-1, with TRBD1 identical over 8 bases. V lost 3 bases and J lost 1; bases outside the gene matches: 2. CDR3 length: 14 residues. Looked up from germline, CDR1 is SGHRS and CDR2 is YFSETQ. CDR3 sequence: CASSWTGSNTEAFF. The CDR3 DNA reads TGCGCCAGCAGCTGGACAGGGTCGAACACTGAAGCTTTCTTT.

V is TRBV10-3 and J is TRBJ2-4, with 8 positions matching TRBD1. This CDR3 is 14 amino acids long. Germline-derived CDR1 and CDR2 are ENHRY and SYGVKD. The junction had 3 bases not matched to a gene; V was cut back by 0 bases and J by 8 bases. DNA of the CDR3: TGTGCCATCAGTGAGTCGACAGGGGTGGACATTCAGTACTTC. The encoded protein is CAISESTGVDIQYF.

This sequence joins TRBV5-4 and TRBJ2-7, with 7 bases matching TRBD1. V lost 5 bases and J lost 3; bases outside the gene matches: 8. Germline V gives CDR1 SGHNT, CDR2 YYREEE (reference sequence). This CDR3 spans 14 amino acids. As DNA, the CDR3 is TGTGCCAGCAGTCCTCCGGGACAGATCTACGAGCAGTACTTC. Its translation is CASSPPGQIYEQYF.

This clone appeared once. This rearrangement joins TRBV11-2 to TRBJ1-6; no reliable D call. Between the trimmed V and J ends, which lost 3 bases and 5 bases, there was a span of 8 bases. CDR1 is SGHAT and CDR2 is FQNNGV in the germline V gene. The CDR3 runs 14 residues. This chain's CDR3 is CASSFAPDNSPLHF. The CDR3 DNA is TGTGCCAGCAGCTTCGCCCCAGATAATTCACCCCTCCACTTT.

The chain couples TRBV4-1 to TRBJ1-2; 8 nucleotides line up with TRBD1. The CDR3 is 15 residues long. Germline-derived CDR1 and CDR2 are MGHRA and YSYEKL. V gave up 6 bases and J gave up 0 bases; unmatched junction bases: 6. In DNA, the CDR3 is TGCGCCAGCAGACCCGGGACAGGTGCTAACTATGGCTACACCTTC. Its translation: CASRPGTGANYGYTF.

The rearrangement joins TRBV7-9 to TRBJ2-5; 7 nucleotides line up with TRBD2. The V segment lost 7 bases and the J segment 5 bases; nucleotides outside the gene matches: 19. This CDR3 region has 17 residues. The germline gives CDR1 SEHNR, CDR2 FQNEAQ (reference sequence). DNA of the CDR3: TGTGCCAGCACCCCGCGCATGTGGCGGGAGTTAGGGGAGACCCAGTACTTC. This gives the protein CASTPRMWRELGETQYF.

The gene calls are TRBV9 and TRBJ2-1; TRBD2 aligns across 8 bases. The CDR3 runs 15 residues. V lost 4 bases, J lost 1 base, and 4 bases stayed unmatched. CDR1 and CDR2 from the germline V gene are SGDLS and YYNGEE. CDR3 coding DNA: TGTGCCAGCAGCACCGGACTAGCATCCTACAATGAGCAGTTCTTC. Its translation: CASSTGLASYNEQFF.

The rearrangement joins TRBV7-2 to TRBJ2-2; no definite D call. The CDR3 sequence is 15 residues long. Trimming removed 2 bases from V and 0 bases from J, with 7 bases in between. Germline V gene sequence: CDR1 SGHTA, CDR2 FQGNSA. As DNA, the CDR3 is TGTGCCAGCAGCTTACTCGCTACGAACACCGGGGAGCTGTTTTTT. Translation: CASSLLATNTGELFF. The full variable domain, completed using reference TRBV7-2 and TRBJ2-2, is GAGVSQSPSNKVTEKGKDVELRCDPISGHTALYWYRQSLGQGLEFLIYFQGNSAPDKSGLPSDRFSAERTGGSVSTLTIQRTQQEDSAVYLCASSLLATNTGELFFGEGSRLTVL.